What follows describes a single TCR beta chain. Method: immunoSEQ multiplex PCR; TCRdb's copy keeps in-frame clones and lacks some. This sample yields about 97,000 clones, of which 80% to 95% are seen a single time; approximately 2% belongs to the top ten. This sample stems from a study of blood T cell repertoires in COVID-19. In the study overall: PBMCs, B-cell-depleted T cells, or T cells provided the cDNA or gDNA that made up the material.

The CDR3 totals 17 residues. CDR1 is KGHSH, CDR2 LQKENI, per germline. Trimming took 5 bases from V and 4 from J; bases not matched to a gene: 16. V gene TRBV18 combines with J gene TRBJ1-1, with 7 bases aligning to TRBD1. The receptor was derived from a woman between 50 and 59 years old with COVID-19, enrolled during active disease. The sequencing input was peripheral blood. CDR3 nucleotide sequence: TGTGCCAGCTCAACGACAGGGTTTAATGTATATGGCACTGAAGCTTTCTTT. Translating gives CASSTTGFNVYGTEAFF.